This TCR beta chain was identified during a study of T cell responses to AZD1222 COVID-19 vaccine. The method was immunoSEQ multiplex PCR; TCRdb's version includes in-frame clones alone and lacks a portion of them. The data hold roughly 160,000 clones, with around 91% observed a single time. The study's findings and limits: Among the donors, most were white British and more were female, and clonal diversity was possibly underestimated.

To note about this clone: What it binds is unknown.

This material consisted of peripheral blood, taken on day 0 of AZD1222 vaccination. The TCR originated in an adult in good health.

The CDR3: CASSKAAYEQYF. The CDR3, as DNA: TGTGCCAGCAGTAAGGCGGCCTACGAGCAGTACTTC. The chain uses TRBV12-3 or TRBV12-4 and TRBJ2-7; no clear D gene. V was clipped by 5 bases and J by 2 bases, with 7 bases between them. This CDR3 contains 12 residues.